Given below is one T cell receptor beta chain in context. The data are from a study of T cell clonotyping in hematopoietic cell transplantation. Time point denoted: recipient sample about 28 days before transplant, after cytoreduction. The protocol was immunoSEQ multiplex PCR, while the TCRdb copy is restricted to in-frame clones and leaves out a portion. The sample yields about 21,000 clones, around 90% seen once. This TCR was recovered from a young man with biphenotypic leukemia. Some clones in this sample may be carry-over from other donors' samples. Sequences were derived from peripheral blood mononuclear cells, sampled before stem cell transplant.

For the CDR3, the DNA is TGTGCCAGCAGGAAGAGGGGGATCGGAGAAAAACTGTTTTTT. It codes for CASRKRGIGEKLFF. The chain employs TRBV6-6 and TRBJ1-4, with TRBD1 as a possible D gene (6 bases). Trimming pared 6 bases from V and 8 bases from J, leaving 16 bases between. The CDR3 extends over 14 amino acids. Germline assignment: CDR1 MNHNY and CDR2 SVGAGI (reference sequence).